This T cell receptor (beta chain) was captured in a study of blood T cells in healthy people across ages. Study results and caveats: Observed TCR beta diversity per million T cells went down as age went up. This fall followed a roughly linear course with age.

CDR1 and CDR2 (germline): DFQATT, SNEGSKA (reference sequence). The CDR3 runs 14 residues. Worth noting for this clonotype: The antigen is undetermined.

With a J-beta primer mix and a sample-barcoded 5' primer, a second PCR ran about 6 to 11 cycles. MiXCR, run by TCRdb on the 5' RACE reads, gives a single entry per CDR3 protein. The table lists around 1,000,000 distinct CDR3 sequences, around 27% of them singletons. This same sample was also taken into another study, of T cells of mothers and their children. That report notes: Extraction yielded RNA that went, in full, into cDNA synthesis at roughly 1.5 ug per 15 ul. From each mother came over 9.5 million TCR beta CDR3 reads, and from each child came 2.5 million to 3.5 million.

The clonotype was recovered from a girl aged 2-10 years in good health. J is TRBJ2-5 and V is TRBV20-1; TRBD1 aligns across 8 bases. The assigned J gene may be wrong: the sequence end matches TRBJ2-7 better. Sequencing was carried out using blood. For the CDR3, the DNA is TGCAGTGCTATCCGGGACAGGACTCCCTACGAGCAGTACTTC. This encodes CSAIRDRTPYEQYF.